Sequencing of this TCR beta chain was carried out in a study of blood T cells in healthy people across ages. Study conclusions and caveats: Naive CD4+ cell counts and diversity both ran higher in long-lived than in aged donors.

This clonotype was recorded a few times. Its antigen is not known. Primed by a sample-barcoded 5' primer and a J-beta primer mix, a second PCR proceeded for roughly 7 to 11 cycles. A single record per CDR3 protein comes from TCRdb applying MiXCR to the 5' RACE reads. Among about 1.6 million distinct CDR3 sequences listed, around 36% were seen once. The length of the CDR3 is 15 residues. With 0 bases removed from V and 7 bases from J, the gap between germline ends came to 14 bases. Germline-derived CDR1 and CDR2 are SGDLS and YYNGEE. The sample consisted of blood. The chain employs TRBV9 and TRBJ2-1; tentatively, D is TRBD2 (5 bases). The receptor's source is a woman in her thirties in good health. CDR3 nucleotide sequence: TGTGCCAGCAGCGTAGGGTCGGCACGGGGTAATGAGCAGTTCTTC. It translates to CASSVGSARGNEQFF. Drawing the rest from reference TRBV9 and TRBJ2-1, the complete variable domain is DSGVTQTPKHLITATGQRVTLRCSPRSGDLSVYWYQQSLDQGLQFLIQYYNGEERAKGNILERFSAQQFPDLHSELNLSSLELGDSALYFCASSVGSARGNEQFFGPGTRLTVL.